This is a list of T cell receptor beta chains from one sample in a study of shared clonotypes between healthy human individuals. Measured with immunoSEQ multiplex PCR; TCRdb has only the in-frame clones, and not every one. Among approximately 110,000 clones, about 66% were seen once, and the ten largest hold 24%. Sequencing was done on a sample of memory CD8+ T cells sorted from blood. These receptors were collected from a woman aged 30 to 39 in good health. The CDR3 runs from the conserved cysteine through the conserved F or W. D genes are given only for firm matches. Clone size appears in some rows only: once, few, many, or a class for an expanded clone.

J gene,D gene,clone size,V gene,CDR3 DNA,CDR3 protein
TRBJ1-1,-,-,TRBV7-9,TGTGCCAGCAGCTTAGGTAGGGTGTACACTGAAGCTTTCTTT,CASSLGRVYTEAFF
TRBJ2-7,-,-,TRBV6-1,TGTGCCAGCAGTGAAGTTTGGGGGGCGAAGGGGGCCTACGAGCAGTACTTC,CASSEVWGAKGAYEQYF
TRBJ2-2,-,-,TRBV27,TGTGCCAGCAGTTTAGACGGAGACACCGGGGAGCTGTTTTTT,CASSLDGDTGELFF
TRBJ2-2,-,-,TRBV13,TGTGCCAGCAGCCTAGGTTTATTGGGGAACACCGGGGAGCTGTTTTTT,CASSLGLLGNTGELFF
TRBJ1-2,TRBD1,many,TRBV28,TGTGCCAGCAGTTTGACCCCGACAGGGAACTTGGTAGGTGGCTACACCTTC,CASSLTPTGNLVGGYTF
TRBJ1-2,TRBD1,few,TRBV27,TGTGCCAGCAGTCTCGGACAGGGCCATGGCTACACCTTC,CASSLGQGHGYTF
TRBJ2-7,TRBD2,-,TRBV5-1,TGCGCCAGCAGCCCCACCCTCTCGGGACTAGGGTTCTCCTACGAGCAGTACTTC,CASSPTLSGLGFSYEQYF
TRBJ2-3,-,many,TRBV6-1,TGTGCCAGCAGTGAACTACAGTATAGCACAGATACGCAGTATTTT,CASSELQYSTDTQYF
TRBJ2-1,-,-,TRBV19,TGTGCCAGTAGGGACAGCTCCTACAATGAGCAGTTCTTC,CASRDSSYNEQFF
TRBJ2-7,TRBD1,-,TRBV19,TGTGCCAGTAGACAAGGGGATAGGGGGCTGACCGAGCAGTACTTC,CASRQGDRGLTEQYF
TRBJ2-7,TRBD2,once,TRBV11-2,TGTGCCAGCAGCCCGCGGACTAGCGGGAGATTATACGAGCAGTACTTC,CASSPRTSGRLYEQYF
TRBJ2-2,-,few,TRBV14,TGTGCCAGCAGCCCCACAGGCAACACCGGGGAGCTGTTTTTT,CASSPTGNTGELFF
TRBJ2-7,-,-,TRBV25-1,TGTGCCAGCAGTGAATCTGGCAGTACCTACGAGCAGTACTTC,CASSESGSTYEQYF
TRBJ1-5,-,-,TRBV19,TGTGCCAGTAGTATAGATCTAGACAGCTTCCCCAAGGAGGGCAATCAGCCCCAGCATTTT,CASSIDLDSFPKEGNQPQHF
TRBJ2-7,-,-,TRBV19,TGTGCCAGTAGTAGTGAACATACTTCCTCCTACGAGCAGTACTTC,CASSSEHTSSYEQYF
TRBJ2-1,-,-,TRBV29-1,TGCAGCGTGGAGCACGGGAGTTTGGGCAATGAGCAGTTCTTC,CSVEHGSLGNEQFF
TRBJ1-2,-,-,TRBV5-8,TGTGCCAGCAGCTCTATTAAAACAGGGAGAAAGGGCTACACCTTC,CASSSIKTGRKGYTF
TRBJ2-5,TRBD2,-,TRBV7-3,TGTGCCAGCAGCTCTAGCGGGACTGAAGAGACCCAGTACTTC,CASSSSGTEETQYF
TRBJ2-3,-,-,TRBV7-6,TGTGCCAGCAGCCGGTGGTGGGGCGTCACAAATACGCAGTATTTT,CASSRWWGVTNTQYF
TRBJ2-2,TRBD2,-,TRBV7-6,TGTGCCAGCAGCTTCGGGCTAGCGGGATATATGAACACCGGGGAGCTGTTTTTT,CASSFGLAGYMNTGELFF
TRBJ1-1,-,-,TRBV27,TGTGCCAGCAGTCTAAGGGAGAGGACTGAAGCTTTCTTT,CASSLRERTEAFF
TRBJ2-7,TRBD2,-,TRBV7-8,TGTGCCAGCAGCTTAGTTAGCGGGGTGTCCTACGAGCAGTACTTC,CASSLVSGVSYEQYF
TRBJ1-4,-,-,TRBV6-5,TGTGCCAGCAGTCTCACAGGGAATGAAAAACTGTTTTTT,CASSLTGNEKLFF
TRBJ1-4,TRBD1,-,TRBV6-5,TGTGCCAGCAGTTCCCCTAGGACAGGGAATCATGAAAAACTGTTTTTT,CASSSPRTGNHEKLFF
TRBJ2-5,-,few,TRBV7-9,TGTGCCAGCAGCCCTAAACGACTCCTTCAAGAGACCCAGTACTTC,CASSPKRLLQETQYF
TRBJ2-1,-,-,TRBV28,TGTGCCAGCAGTTTGAAGGGACGAGTTTACAATGAGCAGTTCTTC,CASSLKGRVYNEQFF
TRBJ2-5,-,many,TRBV7-8,TGTGCCAGCAGCTCACACGAGAGGCGCGGAGAGACCCAGTACTTC,CASSSHERRGETQYF
TRBJ2-3,TRBD1,-,TRBV15,TGTGCCACCAGCTCCGCTGTAACAGGGGGAGATACGCAGTATTTT,CATSSAVTGGDTQYF
TRBJ2-7,TRBD2,many,TRBV2,TGTGCCAGCAGTGAAGCGCGGGGGGACGAGCAGTACTTC,CASSEARGDEQYF
TRBJ1-6,-,-,TRBV28,TGTGCCAGCAGGTCCCGGGACACCAATTCACCCCTCCACTTT,CASRSRDTNSPLHF
TRBJ2-7,TRBD2,-,TRBV27,TGTGCCAGCAGTTTATCGGCTAGCGGGAACTACGAGCAGTACTTC,CASSLSASGNYEQYF
TRBJ1-1,TRBD1,-,TRBV6-5,TGTGCCAGCAGTACCGGGACAGGAATCACTGAAGCTTTCTTT,CASSTGTGITEAFF
TRBJ2-5,-,few,TRBV28,TGTGCCAGCAGTATACACCCGCAAGAGACCCAGTACTTC,CASSIHPQETQYF
TRBJ1-2,TRBD1,-,TRBV9,TGTGCCAGCAGCCTCAAGGGGGCGATGGACGGCTACACCTTC,CASSLKGAMDGYTF
TRBJ2-7,-,-,TRBV4-2,TGTGCCAGCAGCTCAGCCTCGAACTACGAGCAGTACTTC,CASSSASNYEQYF
TRBJ2-2,-,-,TRBV7-7,TGTGCCAGCAGCCCCCAAGGAGCTTTGGGCGGGGAGCTGTTTTTT,CASSPQGALGGELFF
TRBJ2-3,TRBD2,few,TRBV6-4,TGTGCCAGCAGCATGACTAGCGGGAGCACAGATACGCAGTATTTT,CASSMTSGSTDTQYF
TRBJ1-5,-,few,TRBV23-1,TGCGCCAGCAGTCAATCAGGCGGAGCCGGCAATCAGCCCCAGCATTTT,CASSQSGGAGNQPQHF
TRBJ2-7,-,medium-sized,TRBV25-1,TGTGCCAGCAGCCGGGACGTCCCCTACGAGCAGTACTTC,CASSRDVPYEQYF
TRBJ1-4,-,many,TRBV6-1,TGTGCCAGCAGTGAGGGGCGCGGGGATGAAAAACTGTTTTTT,CASSEGRGDEKLFF
TRBJ1-1,-,-,TRBV2,TGTGCCAGCAGCGACCCTACAGGGAGATCCGCTGAAGCTTTCTTT,CASSDPTGRSAEAFF
TRBJ2-7,TRBD1,-,TRBV7-9,TGTGCCAGCAGCGCGGACAGGGGCGCCTACGAGCAGTACTTC,CASSADRGAYEQYF
TRBJ1-3,-,few,TRBV5-8,TGTGCCAGCACCTGGGCGGGGTCCCACTCTGGAAACACCATATATTTT,CASTWAGSHSGNTIYF
TRBJ1-2,TRBD1,-,TRBV10-3,TGTGCCATCAGGGAAACGGCTACAGGGGCAAGTGGCTACACCTTC,CAIRETATGASGYTF
TRBJ2-2,-,few,TRBV6-1,TGTGCCAGCAGTGAACTGATAGAGACCGGGGAGCTGTTTTTT,CASSELIETGELFF
TRBJ2-2,-,-,TRBV28,TGTGCCAGCAGGATTGGTGGGATGATCACCGGGGAGCTGTTTTTT,CASRIGGMITGELFF
TRBJ2-3,-,few,TRBV7-9,TGTGCCAGCAGCTTATCAGGAATAGATACGCAGTATTTT,CASSLSGIDTQYF
TRBJ2-1,-,-,TRBV10-3,TGTGCCTCAGCGGATGAGGCCTACAATGAGCAGTTCTTC,CASADEAYNEQFF
TRBJ2-3,-,-,TRBV27,TGTGCCAGCAGTTCTAGGAGAACGACGCAGTATTTT,CASSSRRTTQYF
TRBJ2-3,TRBD2,few,TRBV30,TGTGCCTGGAAGGGACTAGCGGGTTTCACAGATACGCAGTATTTT,CAWKGLAGFTDTQYF
TRBJ2-5,-,-,TRBV7-9,TGTGCCAGCAGCGCCGCCTTGGGCGTCAAAGAGACCCAGTACTTC,CASSAALGVKETQYF
TRBJ1-2,TRBD1,once,TRBV5-1,TGCGCCAGCGGGACAGGGGACTTCTATGGCTACACCTTC,CASGTGDFYGYTF
TRBJ1-1,-,-,TRBV7-2,TGTGCCAGCAGCTTATCCCCCACTATTGAAGCTTTCTTT,CASSLSPTIEAFF
TRBJ2-5,-,-,TRBV2,TGTGCCAACTTGGGACTTCAAGAGACCCAGTACTTC,CANLGLQETQYF
TRBJ2-2,TRBD1,-,TRBV29-1,TGCAGCGTTGCGCCGGGACAGGCCCCCGGGGAGCTGTTTTTT,CSVAPGQAPGELFF
TRBJ2-1,TRBD1,once,TRBV5-4,TGTGCCAGCAGACAGGGGGCAATGTACAATGAGCAGTTCTTC,CASRQGAMYNEQFF
TRBJ1-2,-,-,TRBV11-2,TGTGCCAGCAGCTTAATTCCATATAGGGATGTTGGAGGCTACACCTTC,CASSLIPYRDVGGYTF
TRBJ2-1,TRBD2,-,TRBV28,TGTGCCAGCAGACCGACTAGCGGGAGAGGCAATGAGCAGTTCTTC,CASRPTSGRGNEQFF